Sequencing of this T cell receptor beta chain was carried out in a study of T cells in Graves' hyperthyroidism and ophthalmopathy. Overall study findings and caveats: Ophthalmopathy was told apart from stable hyperthyroidism by a 13 V-J model.

It was RNA transcripts that yielded the amplified TCR beta CDR3 regions. The HTBI primer set was used in a first-round RT-PCR of the TCR CDR3. In TCRdb, the multiplex PCR reads were re-called with MiXCR into one record per CDR3 protein. This repertoire shows some 560,000 distinct CDR3 sequences, more than 15% found once; its top ten account for 6.5% to 8%. An absence of ophthalmopathy progression within 18 months meant stable Graves' hyperthyroidism. This CDR3 region has 14 residues. V gave up 4 bases and J gave up 0 bases; unmatched junction bases: 6. Germline V gene sequence: CDR1 DFQATT, CDR2 SNEGSKA (reference sequence). This clonotype was seen at least ten times. Its specificity is not known.

The sequencing sample was made of blood. V usage is TRBV20-1 and J usage is TRBJ2-7; TRBD2 aligns across 7 bases. The source is a woman aged 25 to 39 with Graves' hyperthyroidism. CDR3 DNA: TGCAGTGCTAAACCCCCTAGCGGCTCCTACGAGCAGTACTTC. As protein: CSAKPPSGSYEQYF.